One sample yielded the 9 T cell receptor beta chains listed below, sequenced in a study of shared clonotypes between healthy human individuals. The naive CD8 population came from CD45RO-negative cells selected for CCR7, without terminally differentiated effector memory CD45RA+ cells. Assay: immunoSEQ multiplex PCR; the TCRdb copy retains only in-frame clones and omits some. The repertoire holds about 2.2 million clones, more than 85% seen once, with roughly 1.8% in the top ten. What was sequenced was naive CD8+ T cells from PBMCs. The source is a man younger than 35 in good health. Some clones in this sample may be carry-over from other donors' samples.

The V gene is TRBV27, the J gene TRBJ2-5; D not resolved. Trimming left V 3 bases short and J 1 base short, with 15 bases between. The CDR3 runs to 16 residues. Germline values: CDR1 MNHEY, CDR2 SMNVEV (reference sequence). In DNA form, the CDR3 reads TGTGCCAGCAGTTTGACTGCGGCATCCAGCCAAGAGACCCAGTACTTC. Translation: CASSLTAASSQETQYF.

This rearrangement joins TRBV28 to TRBJ1-2; TRBD1 matches at 12 bases. V lost 3 bases to trimming and J lost 6 bases; unmatched junction nucleotides: 11. Per germline, CDR1 MDHEN and CDR2 SYDVKM. There are 17 residues in the CDR3. In nucleotides, the CDR3 is TGTGCCAGCAGTTTTCCCTCCGGGACAGGGGGCGTGGATGGCTACACCTTC. Translation gives CASSFPSGTGGVDGYTF.

The chain employs TRBV6-5 and TRBJ1-4; D is uncertain. This CDR3 has 15 residues. CDR1 and CDR2 (germline): MNHEY, SVGAGI. Trimming stripped 4 bases from V and 0 bases from J, with 9 bases between. CDR3 region: CASSSLGATNEKLFF. For the CDR3, the DNA is TGTGCCAGCAGTTCCCTTGGGGCAACTAATGAAAAACTGTTTTTT.

The V call is TRBV28, the J call TRBJ1-5; the D gene is possibly TRBD1 (6 bases). With 4 bases removed from V and 5 bases from J, the gap between germline ends came to 9 bases. Germline V gene lookup returns CDR1 MDHEN and CDR2 SYDVKM. The CDR3 is 13 residues long. Here the CDR3 DNA reads TGTGCCAGCAGTTGGGGGGGCGATCAGCCCCAGCATTTT. Its translation is CASSWGGDQPQHF.

The V and J genes are TRBV19 and TRBJ2-7; D is undetermined. V lost 4 bases and J 1 base, leaving 8 bases between the germline ends. There are 13 residues in the CDR3. The germline V gene has CDR1 LNHDA and CDR2 SQIVND (reference sequence). The CDR3 DNA reads TGTGCCAGTAGTACTCAATCTTCCTACGAGCAGTACTTC. Protein: CASSTQSSYEQYF.

The rearrangement uses TRBV7-9 and TRBJ2-7; 7 bases are a match to TRBD1. Germline V gene lookup returns CDR1 SEHNR and CDR2 FQNEAQ (reference sequence). The J segment lost 2 bases and the V segment lost 5 bases, leaving 15 bases of the junction unmatched. CDR3 length equals 17 residues. Written as DNA, the CDR3 is TGTGCCAGCAGCCCCGGACAGGCACCCTCCTCAACCTACGAGCAGTACTTC. Translation gives CASSPGQAPSSTYEQYF.

This CDR3 reads CASSLLTSGRKGVDEQYF. CDR3 coding DNA: TGTGCCAGCAGTTTACTTACTAGCGGGAGGAAGGGTGTCGACGAGCAGTACTTC. The J gene is TRBJ2-7, the V gene TRBV27; 12 nucleotides match TRBD2. The germline V gene encodes CDR1 MNHEY and CDR2 SMNVEV (reference sequence). This CDR3 has 18 amino acids. The ends lost 2 bases at V and 5 bases at J; junction bases unmatched: 13.

The chain joins TRBV19 to TRBJ2-7; tentatively, D is TRBD1 (6 bases). The V end lost 6 bases, the J end lost 1 base, and 16 bases lay between the germline ends. In germline, CDR1 is LNHDA, CDR2 SQIVND (reference sequence). This CDR3 contains 15 residues. CDR3 region: CASRVRDISSYEQYF. CDR3 in DNA: TGTGCCAGTAGGGTCCGGGACATTTCTTCCTACGAGCAGTACTTC.

The chain carries TRBV6-5 and TRBJ2-2; a possible D gene is TRBD2 (7 bases). This CDR3 region has 14 residues. The germline CDR1 and CDR2 sequences are MNHEY and SVGAGI. Trimming took 6 bases from V and 6 from J, leaving 14 bases between them. CDR3 in DNA: TGTGCCAGCAGAGGGGGGGAGGGGGCCGGGGAGCTGTTTTTT. Translated: CASRGGEGAGELFF.